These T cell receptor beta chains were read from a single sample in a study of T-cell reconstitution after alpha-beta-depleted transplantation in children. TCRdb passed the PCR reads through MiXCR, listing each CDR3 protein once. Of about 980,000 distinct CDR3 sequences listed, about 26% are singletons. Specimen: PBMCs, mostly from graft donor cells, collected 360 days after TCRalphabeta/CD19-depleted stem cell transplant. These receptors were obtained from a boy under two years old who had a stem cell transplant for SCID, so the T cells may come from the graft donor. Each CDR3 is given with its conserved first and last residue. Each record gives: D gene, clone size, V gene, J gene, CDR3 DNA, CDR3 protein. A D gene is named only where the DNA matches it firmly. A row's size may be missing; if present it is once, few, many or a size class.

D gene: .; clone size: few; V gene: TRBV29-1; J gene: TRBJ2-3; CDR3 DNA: TGCAGCGTTGACTTGGGGCAGGGGAACACAGATACGCAGTATTTT; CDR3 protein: CSVDLGQGNTDTQYF
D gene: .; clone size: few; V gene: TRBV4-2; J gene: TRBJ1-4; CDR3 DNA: TGTGCCAGCAGCCAAGGGGACTTGGCTAATGAAAAACTGTTTTTT; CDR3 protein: CASSQGDLANEKLFF
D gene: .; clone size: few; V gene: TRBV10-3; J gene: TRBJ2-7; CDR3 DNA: TGTGCCATCAGTGAGTTAGCAGGGACCGGATCCTACGAGCAGTACTTC; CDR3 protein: CAISELAGTGSYEQYF
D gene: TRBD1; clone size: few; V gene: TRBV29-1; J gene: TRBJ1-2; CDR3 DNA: TGCAGCGACTGGCAGGGGGCGCCGGGCTACACCTTC; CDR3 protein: CSDWQGAPGYTF
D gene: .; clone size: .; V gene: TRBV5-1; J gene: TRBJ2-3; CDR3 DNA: TGCGCCAGCAGCTTGGAGGGGGGGTCAGGCACAGATACGCAGTATTTT; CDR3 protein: CASSLEGGSGTDTQYF
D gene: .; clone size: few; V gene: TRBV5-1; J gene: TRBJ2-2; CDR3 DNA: TGCGCCAGCCGGCCGGGGCAGAGGACCGGGGAGCTGTTTTTT; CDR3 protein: CASRPGQRTGELFF
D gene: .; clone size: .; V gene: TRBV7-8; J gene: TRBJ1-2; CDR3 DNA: TGTGCCAGCAGCACCCGGGACACCTATGGCTACACCTTC; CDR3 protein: CASSTRDTYGYTF
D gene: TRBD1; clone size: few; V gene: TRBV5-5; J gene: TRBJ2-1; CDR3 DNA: TGTGCCAGCAGCTTGGCCGGGACAGCATCTTTAAACAATGAGCAGTTCTTC; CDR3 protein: CASSLAGTASLNNEQFF
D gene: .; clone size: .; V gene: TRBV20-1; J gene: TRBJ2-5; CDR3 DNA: TGCAGTGCTAGACGTCGGGGGTACCAAGAGACCCAGTACTTC; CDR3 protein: CSARRRGYQETQYF
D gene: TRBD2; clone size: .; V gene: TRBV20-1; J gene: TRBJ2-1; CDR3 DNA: TGCTGTGCTAGAGATAGGCTAGCGGGGGGGAACAATGAGCAGTTCTTC; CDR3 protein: CCARDRLAGGNNEQFF
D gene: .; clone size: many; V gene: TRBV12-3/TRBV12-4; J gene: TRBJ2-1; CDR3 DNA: TGTGCCAGCAGTCTAACCTCGGGGGCGGGCAATGAGCAGTTCTTC; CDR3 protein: CASSLTSGAGNEQFF
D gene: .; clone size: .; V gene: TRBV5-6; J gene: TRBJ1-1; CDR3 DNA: TGTGCCAGCAGCGGGCAGGACACTGAAGCTTTCTTT; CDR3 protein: CASSGQDTEAFF
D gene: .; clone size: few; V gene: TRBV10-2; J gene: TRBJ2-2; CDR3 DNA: TGCGCCAGCAGTGAAGAAGGTCCCCCAGGGGAGCTGTTTTTT; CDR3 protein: CASSEEGPPGELFF
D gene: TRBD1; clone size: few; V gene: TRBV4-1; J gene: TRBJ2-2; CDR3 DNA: TGCGCCAGCAGCCTTCAGGGCGCCGGGACAGGGGGCACCGGGGAGCTGTTTTTT; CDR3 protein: CASSLQGAGTGGTGELFF
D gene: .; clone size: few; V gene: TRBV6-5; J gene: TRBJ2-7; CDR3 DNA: TGTGCCAGCAGTTACTCGTTCGCAGGGACGTCCGAGCAGTACTTC; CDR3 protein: CASSYSFAGTSEQYF
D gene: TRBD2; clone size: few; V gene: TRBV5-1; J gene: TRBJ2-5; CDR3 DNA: TGCGCCAGCAGGACGGGGGGGCCCAGGGAGACCCAGTACTTC; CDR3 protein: CASRTGGPRETQYF
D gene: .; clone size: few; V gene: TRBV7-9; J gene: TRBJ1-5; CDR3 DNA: TGTGCCAGCAGCGGCCCGAATCAGCCCCAGCATTTT; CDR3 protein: CASSGPNQPQHF
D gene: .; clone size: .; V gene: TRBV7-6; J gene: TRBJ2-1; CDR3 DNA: TGTGCCAGCAGCTTAGCACCTCGCTTGGGTTACAATGAGCAGTTCTTC; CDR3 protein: CASSLAPRLGYNEQFF
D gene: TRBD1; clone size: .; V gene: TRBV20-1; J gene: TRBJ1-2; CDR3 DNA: TGCAGTGCACTCCCCGGGACAGGAGCTTATGGCTACACCTTC; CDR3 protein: CSALPGTGAYGYTF
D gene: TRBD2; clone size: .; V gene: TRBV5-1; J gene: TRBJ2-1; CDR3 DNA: TGCGCCAGCAGCTTGGGATCCGGGACTAGTCCGAGGAATGAGCAGTTCTTC; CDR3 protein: CASSLGSGTSPRNEQFF
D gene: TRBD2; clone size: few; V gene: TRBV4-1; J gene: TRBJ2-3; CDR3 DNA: TGCGCCAGCAGCCAAGACCCCGCGGGGGGTGGCGCAGATACGCAGTATTTT; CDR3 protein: CASSQDPAGGGADTQYF
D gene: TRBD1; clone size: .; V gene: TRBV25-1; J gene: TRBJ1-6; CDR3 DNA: TGTGCCAGCAGTGAGACAGGGCCCTGGGGATCACCCCTCCACTTT; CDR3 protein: CASSETGPWGSPLHF
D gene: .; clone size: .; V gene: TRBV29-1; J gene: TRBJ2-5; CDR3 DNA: TGCAGCATTGAAACAGAGACCCAGTACTTC; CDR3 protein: CSIETETQYF
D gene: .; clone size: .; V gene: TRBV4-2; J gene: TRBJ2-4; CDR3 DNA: TGTGCCAGCAGCCAAGAATTTGCCCAGCTCCTAGCCAAAAACATTCAGTACTTC; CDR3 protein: CASSQEFAQLLAKNIQYF
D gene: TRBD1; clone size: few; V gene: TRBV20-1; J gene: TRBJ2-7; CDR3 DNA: TGCAGTGCTACCCCGGGACAGAAAGGCTTTGAGCAGTACTTC; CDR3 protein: CSATPGQKGFEQYF
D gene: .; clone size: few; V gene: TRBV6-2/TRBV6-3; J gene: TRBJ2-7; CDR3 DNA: TGTGCCAGCCGGGTTCTCGGTGAAGGCCCCTACGAGCAGTACTTC; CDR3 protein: CASRVLGEGPYEQYF
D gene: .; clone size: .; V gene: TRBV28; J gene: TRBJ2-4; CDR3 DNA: TGTGCCAGCAGAGGGGGAGGCAAAAACATTCAGTACTTC; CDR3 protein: CASRGGGKNIQYF
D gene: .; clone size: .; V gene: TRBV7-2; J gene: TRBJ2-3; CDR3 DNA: TGTGCCAGCAGCTTAAGGGCGGAAACAGGCTGGTCGCAGTATTTT; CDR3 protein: CASSLRAETGWSQYF
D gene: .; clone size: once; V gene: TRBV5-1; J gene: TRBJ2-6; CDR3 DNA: TGCGCCAGCGCCGGCCCCACGGCTGGGGCCAACGTCCTGACTTTC; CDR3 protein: CASAGPTAGANVLTF
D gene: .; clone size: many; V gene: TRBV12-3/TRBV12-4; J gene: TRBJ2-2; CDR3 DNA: TGTGCCAGCAGTTGGGGGGCGACCAACACCGGGGAGCTGTTTTTT; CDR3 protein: CASSWGATNTGELFF
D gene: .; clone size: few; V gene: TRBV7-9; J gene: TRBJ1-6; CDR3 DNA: TGTGCCAGCGGTCCAAGCTCCTATAATTCACCCCTCCACTTT; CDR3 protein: CASGPSSYNSPLHF
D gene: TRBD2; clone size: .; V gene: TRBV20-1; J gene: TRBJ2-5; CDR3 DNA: TGCAGTGCTGATGCCGGGACTAGCGGGGGAAAGACCCAGTACTTC; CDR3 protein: CSADAGTSGGKTQYF
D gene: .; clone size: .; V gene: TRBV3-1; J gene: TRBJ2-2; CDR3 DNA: TGTGCCAGCGCCGGGAGTTCGATCGGGGAGCTGTTTTTT; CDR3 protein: CASAGSSIGELFF
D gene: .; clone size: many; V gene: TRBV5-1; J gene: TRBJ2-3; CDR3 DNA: TGTGCCAGCAGCCTGGACATCACAGATACGCAGTATTTT; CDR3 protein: CASSLDITDTQYF
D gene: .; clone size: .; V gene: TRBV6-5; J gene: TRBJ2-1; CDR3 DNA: TGTGCCAGCAGATTCACTAGCAGGGGCAATGAGCAGTTCTTC; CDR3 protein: CASRFTSRGNEQFF
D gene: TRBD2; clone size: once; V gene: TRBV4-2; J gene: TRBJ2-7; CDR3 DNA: TGTGCCAGCAGCCAAGTTCCTCGGACTAGTGACGAGCAGTACTTC; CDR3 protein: CASSQVPRTSDEQYF
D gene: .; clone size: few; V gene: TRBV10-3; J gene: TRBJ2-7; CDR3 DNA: TGTGCCATCAGTGAGTCTCGGGGCTCCTACGAGCAGTACTTC; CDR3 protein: CAISESRGSYEQYF